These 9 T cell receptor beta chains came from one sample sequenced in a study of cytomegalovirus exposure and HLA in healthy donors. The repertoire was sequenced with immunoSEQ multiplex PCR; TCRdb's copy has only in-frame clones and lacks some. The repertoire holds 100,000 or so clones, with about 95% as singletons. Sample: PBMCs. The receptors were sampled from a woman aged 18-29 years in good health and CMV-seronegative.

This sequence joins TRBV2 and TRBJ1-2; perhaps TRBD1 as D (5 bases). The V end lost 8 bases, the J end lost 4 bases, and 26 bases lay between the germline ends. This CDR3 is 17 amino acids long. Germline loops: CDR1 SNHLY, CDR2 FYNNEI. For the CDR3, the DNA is TGTGCCAGCGTTGGACCCCCGAGCCAGGGAAAGGGCTATGGCTACACCTTC. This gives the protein CASVGPPSQGKGYGYTF. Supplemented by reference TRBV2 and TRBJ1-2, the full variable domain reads EPEVTQTPSHQVTQMGQEVILRCVPISNHLYFYWYRQILGQKVEFLVSFYNNEISEKSEIFDDQFSVERPDGSNFTLKIRSTKLEDSAMYFCASVGPPSQGKGYGYTFGSGTRLTVV.

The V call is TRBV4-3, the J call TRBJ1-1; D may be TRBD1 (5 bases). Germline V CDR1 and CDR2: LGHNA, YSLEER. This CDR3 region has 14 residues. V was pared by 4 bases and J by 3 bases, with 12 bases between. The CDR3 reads CASSPDGGYTEAFF. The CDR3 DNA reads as TGCGCCAGCAGCCCGGACGGGGGTTACACTGAAGCTTTCTTT.

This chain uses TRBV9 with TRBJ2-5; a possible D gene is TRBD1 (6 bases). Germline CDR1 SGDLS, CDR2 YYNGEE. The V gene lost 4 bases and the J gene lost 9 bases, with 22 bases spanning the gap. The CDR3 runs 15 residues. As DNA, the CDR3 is TGTGCCAGCAGCACCCAGGGGTATTCCCAGGGTCCCCAGTACTTC. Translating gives CASSTQGYSQGPQYF.

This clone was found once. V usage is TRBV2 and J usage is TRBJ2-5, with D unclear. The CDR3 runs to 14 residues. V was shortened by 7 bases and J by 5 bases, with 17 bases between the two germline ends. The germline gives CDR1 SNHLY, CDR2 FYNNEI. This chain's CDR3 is CASTPGGWMETQYF. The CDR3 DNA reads TGTGCCAGCACTCCTGGCGGCTGGATGGAGACCCAGTACTTC. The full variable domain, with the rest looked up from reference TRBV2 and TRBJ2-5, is EPEVTQTPSHQVTQMGQEVILRCVPISNHLYFYWYRQILGQKVEFLVSFYNNEISEKSEIFDDQFSVERPDGSNFTLKIRSTKLEDSAMYFCASTPGGWMETQYFGPGTRLLVL.

CDR3 residues: CASSDGPESSTDTQYF. The DNA for the CDR3 is TGTGCCAGCAGTGACGGGCCAGAATCTAGCACAGATACGCAGTATTTT. The genes are TRBV6-4 and TRBJ2-3, with D uncertain. Trimming stripped 2 bases from V and 0 bases from J, with 12 bases between. From germline, CDR1 is MRHNA and CDR2 SNTAGT. This CDR3 spans 16 amino acids.

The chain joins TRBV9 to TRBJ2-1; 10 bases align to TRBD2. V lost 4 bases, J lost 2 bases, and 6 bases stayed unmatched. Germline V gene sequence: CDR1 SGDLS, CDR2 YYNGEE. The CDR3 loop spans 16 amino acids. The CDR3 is CASSLLSGGAYNEQFF. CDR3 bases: TGTGCCAGCAGCTTACTGAGCGGGGGGGCCTACAATGAGCAGTTCTTC.

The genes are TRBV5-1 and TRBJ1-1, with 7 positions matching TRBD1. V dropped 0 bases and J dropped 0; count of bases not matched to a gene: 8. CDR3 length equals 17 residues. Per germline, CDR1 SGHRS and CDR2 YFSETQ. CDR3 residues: CASSLAGTENLNTEAFF. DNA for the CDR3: TGCGCCAGCAGCTTGGCCGGGACAGAGAATCTGAACACTGAAGCTTTCTTT.

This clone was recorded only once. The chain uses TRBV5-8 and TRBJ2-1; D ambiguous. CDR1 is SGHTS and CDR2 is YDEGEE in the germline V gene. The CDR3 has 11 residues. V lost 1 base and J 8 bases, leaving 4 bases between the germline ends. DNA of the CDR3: TGTGCCAGCAGCTTGCGGTATGAGCAGTTCTTC. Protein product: CASSLRYEQFF.

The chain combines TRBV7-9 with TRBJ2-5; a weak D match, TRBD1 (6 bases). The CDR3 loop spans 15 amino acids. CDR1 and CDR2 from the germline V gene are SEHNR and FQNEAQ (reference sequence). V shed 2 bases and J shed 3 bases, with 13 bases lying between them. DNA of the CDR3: TGTGCCAGCAGCTTAATTCGAGGGGGTGAAGAGACCCAGTACTTC. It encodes CASSLIRGGEETQYF.